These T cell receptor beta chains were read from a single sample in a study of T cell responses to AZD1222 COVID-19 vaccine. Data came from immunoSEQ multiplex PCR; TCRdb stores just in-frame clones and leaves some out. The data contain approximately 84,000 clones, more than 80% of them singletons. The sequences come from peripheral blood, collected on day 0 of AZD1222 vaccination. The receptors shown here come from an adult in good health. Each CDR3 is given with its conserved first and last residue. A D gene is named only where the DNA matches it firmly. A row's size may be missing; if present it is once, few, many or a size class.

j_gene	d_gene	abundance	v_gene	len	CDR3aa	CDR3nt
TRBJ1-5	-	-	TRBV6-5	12	CASSPPGQPQHF	TGTGCCAGCAGCCCCCCCGGCCAGCCCCAGCATTTT
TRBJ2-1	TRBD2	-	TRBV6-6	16	CASRRSLAGTQNEQFF	TGTGCCAGCAGACGATCGCTAGCGGGAACCCAAAATGAGCAGTTCTTC
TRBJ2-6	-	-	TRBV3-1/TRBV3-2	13	CASSQFGANVLTF	TGTGCCAGCAGCCAATTTGGGGCCAACGTCCTGACTTTC
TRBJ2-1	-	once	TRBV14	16	CASSQNGRAFYNEQFF	TGTGCCAGCAGCCAAAACGGACGGGCGTTTTACAATGAGCAGTTCTTC
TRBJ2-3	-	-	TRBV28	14	CASSPLWFTDTQYF	TGTGCCAGCAGCCCCCTGTGGTTCACAGATACGCAGTATTTT
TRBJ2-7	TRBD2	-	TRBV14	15	CASSQAPGGRYEQYF	TGTGCCAGCAGCCAAGCCCCGGGGGGAAGATACGAGCAGTACTTC
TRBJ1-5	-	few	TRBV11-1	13	CASSLGLHQPQHF	TGTGCCAGCAGCTTAGGTTTGCATCAGCCCCAGCATTTT
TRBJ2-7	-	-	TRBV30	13	CAWSVGLAYEQYF	TGTGCCTGGAGTGTAGGGCTAGCCTACGAGCAGTACTTC
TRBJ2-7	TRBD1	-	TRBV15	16	CATSRDYRGTSYEQYF	TGTGCCACCAGCAGAGATTACAGGGGGACCAGCTACGAGCAGTACTTC
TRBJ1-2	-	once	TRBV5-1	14	CASTEGGFGYGYTF	TGCGCCAGCACTGAGGGGGGTTTTGGCTATGGCTACACCTTC
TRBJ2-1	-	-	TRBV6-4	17	CASSDSEWDHAYNEQFF	TGTGCCAGCAGTGACTCCGAATGGGACCACGCCTACAATGAGCAGTTCTTC
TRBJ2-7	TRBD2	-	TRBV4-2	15	CASSFQASGGYEQYF	TGTGCCAGCAGCTTCCAGGCTAGCGGGGGCTACGAGCAGTACTTC
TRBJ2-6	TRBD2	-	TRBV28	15	CASTSGGSGANVLTF	TGTGCCAGCACCTCGGGGGGCTCTGGGGCCAACGTCCTGACTTTC
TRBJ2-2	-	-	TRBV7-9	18	CASSFAFGALRNTGELFF	TGTGCCAGCAGCTTCGCTTTTGGGGCACTTAGGAACACCGGGGAGCTGTTTTTT
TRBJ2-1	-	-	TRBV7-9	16	CASSLGAGRAAGEQFF	TGTGCCAGCAGCTTAGGCGCGGGAAGGGCGGCGGGTGAGCAGTTCTTC
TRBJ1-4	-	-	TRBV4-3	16	CASSARDRGEGEKLFF	TGCGCCAGCAGCGCCCGGGACCGCGGTGAGGGTGAAAAACTGTTTTTT
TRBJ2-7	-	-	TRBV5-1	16	CASSLSPLYREYEQYF	TGCGCCAGCAGCCTTTCACCCTTATACAGGGAATACGAGCAGTACTTC
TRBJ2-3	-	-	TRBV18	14	CASSPLGNTDTQYF	TGTGCCAGCTCACCACTCGGGAACACAGATACGCAGTATTTT
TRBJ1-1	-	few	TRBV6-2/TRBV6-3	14	CASSLTRMNTEAFF	TGTGCCAGCAGTTTGACACGTATGAACACTGAAGCTTTCTTT
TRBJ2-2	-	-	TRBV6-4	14	CASSDSSNTGELFF	TGTGCCAGCAGTGACTCGAGTAACACCGGGGAGCTGTTTTTT
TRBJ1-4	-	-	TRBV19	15	CASSTITGPNEKLFF	TGTGCCAGTAGTACAATCACAGGGCCGAATGAAAAACTGTTTTTT
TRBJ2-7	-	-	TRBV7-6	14	CASSARALLYEQYF	TGTGCCAGCAGCGCCCGGGCCCTGCTTTACGAGCAGTACTTC
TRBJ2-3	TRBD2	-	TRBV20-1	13	CSASRAGGNTQYF	TGCAGTGCTAGTAGAGCGGGAGGGAATACGCAGTATTTT
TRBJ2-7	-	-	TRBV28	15	CASSRGAGKAYEQYF	TGTGCCAGCAGCCGAGGGGCAGGGAAAGCCTACGAGCAGTACTTC